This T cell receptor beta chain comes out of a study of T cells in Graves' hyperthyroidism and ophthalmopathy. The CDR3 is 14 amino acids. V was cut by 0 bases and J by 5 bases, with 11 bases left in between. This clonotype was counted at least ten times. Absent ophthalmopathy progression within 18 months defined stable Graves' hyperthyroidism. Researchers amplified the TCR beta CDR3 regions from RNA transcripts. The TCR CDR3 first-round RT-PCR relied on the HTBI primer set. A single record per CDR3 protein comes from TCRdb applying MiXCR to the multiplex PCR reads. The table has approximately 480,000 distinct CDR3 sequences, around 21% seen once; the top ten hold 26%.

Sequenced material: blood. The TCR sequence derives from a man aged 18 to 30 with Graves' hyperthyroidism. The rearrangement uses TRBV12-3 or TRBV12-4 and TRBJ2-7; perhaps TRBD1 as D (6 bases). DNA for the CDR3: TGTGCCAGCAGTTTAGCGGGGGCTTGGGACGAGCAGTACTTC. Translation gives CASSLAGAWDEQYF.